These 10 T cell receptor beta chains were all obtained from the same sample, sequenced in a study of cytomegalovirus exposure and HLA in healthy donors. Using immunoSEQ multiplex PCR, the repertoire was profiled, and TCRdb retains in-frame clones only, with some absent. The sample lists about 150,000 clones, 80% to 90% occurring once. Material for sequencing was PBMCs. The receptors come from a man aged 18 to 35 in good health and CMV-seropositive.

This chain connects TRBV27 to TRBJ1-1, with 11 bases fitting TRBD1. Germline V gene sequence: CDR1 MNHEY, CDR2 SMNVEV (reference sequence). V shed 8 bases, J shed 5 bases, and the junction held 7 bases outside the gene matches. The CDR3 consists of 14 residues. The DNA for the CDR3 is TGTGCCAGCTCCAGGGACAGGGGGGGGACTGAAGCTTTCTTT. Amino acid sequence: CASSRDRGGTEAFF.

This chain links TRBV5-6 with TRBJ1-2; D may be TRBD1 (5 bases). V was trimmed by 0 bases and J by 5 bases, leaving 11 bases between them. Germline values: CDR1 SGHDT, CDR2 YYEEEE. This CDR3 region has 14 residues. CDR3 sequence: CASSLGQQFYGYTF. The CDR3 DNA sequence: TGTGCCAGCAGCTTGGGACAGCAGTTTTATGGCTACACCTTC.

The chain recombines TRBV5-4 with TRBJ2-7, with TRBD1 matching 7 bases. The CDR3 loop spans 14 amino acids. Germline values: CDR1 SGHNT, CDR2 YYREEE (reference sequence). J was trimmed by 3 bases and V by 3 bases; bases with no gene match: 6. The CDR3 sequence: CASSSGQKGYEQYF. CDR3 DNA sequence: TGTGCCAGCAGCTCGGGACAGAAAGGCTACGAGCAGTACTTC.

The rearrangement links TRBV11-3 to TRBJ2-1, with no clear D. The CDR3 loop spans 15 amino acids. From germline, CDR1 is SGHNT and CDR2 YENEEA. With 5 bases removed from V and 0 bases from J, the gap between germline ends came to 11 bases. The CDR3 DNA reads as TGTGCCAGCAGCCCCGAACTTGGCTCCTACAATGAGCAGTTCTTC. This sequence encodes CASSPELGSYNEQFF. The full variable domain, with the rest looked up from reference TRBV11-3 and TRBJ2-1, is EAGVVQSPRYKIIEKKQPVAFWCNPISGHNTLYWYLQNLGQGPELLIRYENEEAVDDSQLPKDRFSAERLKGVDSTLKIQPAELGDSAVYLCASSPELGSYNEQFFGPGTRLTVL.

V gene TRBV29-1 combines with J gene TRBJ2-1, with D uncertain. V dropped 6 bases and J dropped 10 bases, with 19 bases sitting between them. The CDR3 extends over 13 amino acids. The germline CDR1 and CDR2 sequences are SQVTM and ANQGSEA. CDR3 DNA: TGCAGCGTCCTAGGCTGGAGAAGAACAGAGCAGTTCTTC. It is translated as CSVLGWRRTEQFF.

The chain uses TRBV7-2 and TRBJ1-3; the D is unclear. The CDR3 is 16 residues long. The germline V and J ends were trimmed by 4 bases and 0 bases, with 13 bases remaining between them. Germline CDR1 reads SGHTA; CDR2 reads FQGNSA. CDR3 in amino acids: CASSSTPVSSGNTIYF. In DNA, the CDR3 is TGTGCCAGCAGCTCCACCCCCGTGAGCTCTGGAAACACCATATATTTT.

This rearrangement joins TRBV7-2 to TRBJ2-5; perhaps TRBD1 as D (6 bases). The CDR3 length is 15 residues. The germline V gene has CDR1 SGHTA and CDR2 FQGNSA. V was trimmed by 5 bases and J by 5 bases, leaving 18 bases between them. In nucleotides, the CDR3 is TGTGCCAGCAGCCCGAACCAGGGGTACAGGGAGACCCAGTACTTC. Its translation is CASSPNQGYRETQYF.

The chain couples TRBV18 to TRBJ1-3; possible D gene TRBD1, 5 bases. Trimming shortened V by 5 bases and J by 7 bases, and 27 bases separated the two germline ends. The germline gives CDR1 KGHSH, CDR2 LQKENI. The CDR3 is made up of 18 amino acids. The CDR3 is CASSATIGHGGYSNTIYF. The CDR3 bases are TGTGCCAGCTCAGCTACTATTGGACACGGGGGATACTCGAACACCATATATTTT.

The chain employs TRBV5-1 and TRBJ1-1, with 11 bases aligning to TRBD1. CDR1 and CDR2 from the germline V gene are SGHRS and YFSETQ. CDR3 size: 16 residues. The trim removed 4 bases at V and 0 bases at J, leaving 5 bases unmatched. DNA for the CDR3: TGCGCCAGCAGCCCCGGACAGGGGGCGATGAACACTGAAGCTTTCTTT. Translating it yields CASSPGQGAMNTEAFF.

The CDR3 protein is CASSGSSLNEQFF. CDR3 sequence (DNA): TGTGCCAGCAGTGGTAGCTCCCTCAATGAGCAGTTCTTC. J is TRBJ2-1 and V is TRBV2; D gene uncertain. Germline lookup yields CDR1 SNHLY and CDR2 FYNNEI. Trimming shortened V by 4 bases and J by 6 bases, and 10 bases separated the two germline ends. This CDR3 region has 13 residues. The variable domain in full, completed from reference TRBV2 and TRBJ2-1, reads EPEVTQTPSHQVTQMGQEVILRCVPISNHLYFYWYRQILGQKVEFLVSFYNNEISEKSEIFDDQFSVERPDGSNFTLKIRSTKLEDSAMYFCASSGSSLNEQFFGPGTRLTVL.